This TCR beta chain was captured in a study of cytomegalovirus exposure and HLA in healthy donors. For the study at large: As released early, the data held approximately 80 million unique TCRs from HLA-typed donors.

Primers: 60 Vbeta forward and 13 Jbeta reverse. Produced via immunoSEQ multiplex PCR; TCRdb's table is partial and in-frame only. The sample lists about 91,000 clones; approximately 90% were seen once. The germline CDR1 and CDR2 sequences are MNHNS and SASEGT. The V end was cut by 5 bases, the J end by 3 bases, with 14 bases between. The CDR3 covers 14 residues. Sequencing input: PBMCs. The chain uses TRBV6-1 and TRBJ2-7; tentatively, D is TRBD2 (6 bases). The source of this sequence is a man between 18 and 29 years old in good health and CMV-seronegative. CDR3 in DNA: TGTGCCAGCAGTCTACTAGCCTCGAACTACGAGCAGTACTTC. This translates into CASSLLASNYEQYF.